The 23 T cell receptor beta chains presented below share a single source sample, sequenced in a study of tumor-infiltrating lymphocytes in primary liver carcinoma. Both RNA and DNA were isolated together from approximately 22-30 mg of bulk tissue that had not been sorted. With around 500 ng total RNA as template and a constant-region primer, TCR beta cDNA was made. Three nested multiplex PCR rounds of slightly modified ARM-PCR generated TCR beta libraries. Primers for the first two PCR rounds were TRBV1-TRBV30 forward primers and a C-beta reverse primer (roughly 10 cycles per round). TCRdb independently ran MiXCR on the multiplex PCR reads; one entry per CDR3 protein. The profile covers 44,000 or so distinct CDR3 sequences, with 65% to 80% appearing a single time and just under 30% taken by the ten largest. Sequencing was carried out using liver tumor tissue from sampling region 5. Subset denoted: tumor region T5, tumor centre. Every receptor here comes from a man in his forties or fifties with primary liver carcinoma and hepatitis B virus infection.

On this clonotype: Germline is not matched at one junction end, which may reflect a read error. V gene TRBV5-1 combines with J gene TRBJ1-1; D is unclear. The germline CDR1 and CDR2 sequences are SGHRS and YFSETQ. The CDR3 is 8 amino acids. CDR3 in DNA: TGCGCCAGCAGCTATAATCTCTTT. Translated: CASSYNLF.

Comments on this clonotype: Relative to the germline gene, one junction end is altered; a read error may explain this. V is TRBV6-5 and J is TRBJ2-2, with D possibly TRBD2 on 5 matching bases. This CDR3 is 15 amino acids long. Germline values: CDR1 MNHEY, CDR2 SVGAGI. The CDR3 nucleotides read TGTGCCAGCAGTTACGCAGTGGACGGCACCGGGGTGCTGCTTTTC. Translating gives CASSYAVDGTGVLLF.

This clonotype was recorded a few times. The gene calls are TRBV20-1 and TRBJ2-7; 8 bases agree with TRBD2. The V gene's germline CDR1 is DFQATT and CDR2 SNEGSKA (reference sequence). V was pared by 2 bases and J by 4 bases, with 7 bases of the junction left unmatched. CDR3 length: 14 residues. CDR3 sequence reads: CSARPPTSGYEQYF. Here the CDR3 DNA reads TGCAGTGCTAGACCCCCTACTAGCGGTTACGAGCAGTACTTC.

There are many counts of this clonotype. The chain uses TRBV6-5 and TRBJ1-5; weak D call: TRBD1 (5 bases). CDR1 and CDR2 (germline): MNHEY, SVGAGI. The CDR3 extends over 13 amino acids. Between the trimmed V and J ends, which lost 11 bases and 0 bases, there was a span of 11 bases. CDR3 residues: CAVGDGSNQPQHF. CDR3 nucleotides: TGTGCCGTCGGGGACGGTAGCAATCAGCCCCAGCATTTT.

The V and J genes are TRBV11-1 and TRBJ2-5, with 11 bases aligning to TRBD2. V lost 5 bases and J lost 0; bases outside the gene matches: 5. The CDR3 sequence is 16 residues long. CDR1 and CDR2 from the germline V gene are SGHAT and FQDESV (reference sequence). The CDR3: CASSKGLAANQETQYF. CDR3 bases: TGTGCCAGCAGCAAGGGACTAGCGGCGAACCAAGAGACCCAGTACTTC. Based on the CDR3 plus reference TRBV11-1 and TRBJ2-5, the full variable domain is EAEVAQSPRYKITEKSQAVAFWCDPISGHATLYWYRQILGQGPELLVQFQDESVVDDSQLPKDRFSAERLKGVDSTLKIQPAELGDSAMYLCASSKGLAANQETQYFGPGTRLLVL.

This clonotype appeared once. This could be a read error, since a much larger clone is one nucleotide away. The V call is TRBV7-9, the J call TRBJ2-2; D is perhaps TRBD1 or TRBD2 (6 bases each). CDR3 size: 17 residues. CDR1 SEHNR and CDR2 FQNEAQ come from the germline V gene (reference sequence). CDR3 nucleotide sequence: TGTGCCGGCAGCTTAGTCGGGGGCGAGGAGTACACCGGGGAGCTGTTTTTT. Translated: CAGSLVGGEEYTGELFF.

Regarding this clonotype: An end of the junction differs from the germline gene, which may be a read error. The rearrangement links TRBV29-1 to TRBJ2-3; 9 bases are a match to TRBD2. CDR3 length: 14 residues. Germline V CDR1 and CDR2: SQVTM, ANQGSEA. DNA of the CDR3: TGCAGCGTCGCTCCTAGCGGGGACACAAATACACAGTATTTT. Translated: CSVAPSGDTNTQYF.

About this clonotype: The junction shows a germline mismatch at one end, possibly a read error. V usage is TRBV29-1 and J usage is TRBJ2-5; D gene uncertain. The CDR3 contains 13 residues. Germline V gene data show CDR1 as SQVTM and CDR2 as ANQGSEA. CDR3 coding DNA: TGCAGCGTTGGTGGGATGGCCGCTGTGACCCGGTACTTC. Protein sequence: CSVGGMAAVTRYF.

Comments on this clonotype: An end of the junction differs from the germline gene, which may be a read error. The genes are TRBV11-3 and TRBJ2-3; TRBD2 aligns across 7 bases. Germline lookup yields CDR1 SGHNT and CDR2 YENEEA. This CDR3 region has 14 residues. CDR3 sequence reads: CASSPSGGTDTLYF. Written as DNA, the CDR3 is TGTGCCAGCAGTCCATCGGGGGGTACAGATACGCTGTATTTT.

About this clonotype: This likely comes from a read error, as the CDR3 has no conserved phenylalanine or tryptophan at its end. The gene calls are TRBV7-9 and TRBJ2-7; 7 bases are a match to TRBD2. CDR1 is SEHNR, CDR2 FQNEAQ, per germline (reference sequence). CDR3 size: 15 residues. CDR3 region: CASSFSGTTGYEQYY. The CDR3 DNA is TGCGCCAGCAGCTTCTCCGGGACTACAGGCTACGAGCAGTACTAC.

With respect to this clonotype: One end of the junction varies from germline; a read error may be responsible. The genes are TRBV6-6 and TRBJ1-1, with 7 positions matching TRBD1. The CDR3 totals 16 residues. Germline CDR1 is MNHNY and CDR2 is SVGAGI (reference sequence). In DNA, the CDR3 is TGTGCCAGCAGTTACGCGCCACAGGGGTTGAACATTGAAGCTTTCTTT. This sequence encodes CASSYAPQGLNIEAFF.

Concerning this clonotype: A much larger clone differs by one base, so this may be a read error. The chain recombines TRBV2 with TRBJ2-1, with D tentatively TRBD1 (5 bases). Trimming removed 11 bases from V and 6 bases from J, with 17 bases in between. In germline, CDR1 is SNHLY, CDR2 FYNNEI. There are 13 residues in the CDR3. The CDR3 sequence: CAGYKGMANEQFF. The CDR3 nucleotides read TGTGCCGGCTACAAGGGGATGGCCAATGAGCAGTTCTTC.

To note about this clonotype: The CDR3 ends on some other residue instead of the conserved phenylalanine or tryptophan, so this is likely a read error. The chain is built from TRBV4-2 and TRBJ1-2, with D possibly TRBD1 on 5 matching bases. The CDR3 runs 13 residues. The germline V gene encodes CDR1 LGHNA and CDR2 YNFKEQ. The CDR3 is CAGSQQWGYGYTL. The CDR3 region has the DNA TGTGCCGGCAGCCAACAGTGGGGCTATGGTTACACCCTC.

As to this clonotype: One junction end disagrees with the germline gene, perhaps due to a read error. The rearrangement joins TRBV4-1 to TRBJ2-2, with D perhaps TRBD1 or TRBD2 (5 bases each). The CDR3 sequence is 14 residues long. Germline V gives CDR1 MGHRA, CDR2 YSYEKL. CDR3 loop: CDSSQNSNTGELFF. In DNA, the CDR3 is TGTGACAGCAGCCAAAACTCGAACACCGGGGAACTGTTTTTT.

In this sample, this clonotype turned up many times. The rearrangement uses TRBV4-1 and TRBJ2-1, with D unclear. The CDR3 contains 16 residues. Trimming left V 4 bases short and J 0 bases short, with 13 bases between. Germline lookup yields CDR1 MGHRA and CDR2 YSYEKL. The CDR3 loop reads CASSPQARSSYNEQFF. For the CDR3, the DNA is TGCGCCAGCAGCCCCCAAGCGCGCAGCTCCTACAATGAGCAGTTCTTC.

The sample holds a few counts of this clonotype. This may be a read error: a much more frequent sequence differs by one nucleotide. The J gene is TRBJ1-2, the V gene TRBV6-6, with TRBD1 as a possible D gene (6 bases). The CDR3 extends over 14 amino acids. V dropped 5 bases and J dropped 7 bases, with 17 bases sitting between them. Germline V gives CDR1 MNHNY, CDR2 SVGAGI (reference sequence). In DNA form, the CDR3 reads TGTGCCAGCAGTCCTGACGACAGGCCGGGTGGCTACACCTTC. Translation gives CASSPDDRPGGYTF.

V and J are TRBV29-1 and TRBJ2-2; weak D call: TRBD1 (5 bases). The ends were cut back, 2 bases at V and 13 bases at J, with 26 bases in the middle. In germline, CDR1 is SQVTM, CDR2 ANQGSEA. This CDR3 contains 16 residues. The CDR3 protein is CSVEISGEANTRVLFF. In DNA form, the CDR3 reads TGCAGCGTTGAAATTAGTGGGGAAGCGAACACCAGGGTGCTGTTTTTT.

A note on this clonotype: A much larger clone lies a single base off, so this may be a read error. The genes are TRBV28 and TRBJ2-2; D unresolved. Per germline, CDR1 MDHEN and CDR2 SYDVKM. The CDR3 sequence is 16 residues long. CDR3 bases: TGTGCCTGCAGTTTATCCCTAGGAGAAATAGCCGGGGAGCTGTTTTTT. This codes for CACSLSLGEIAGELFF.

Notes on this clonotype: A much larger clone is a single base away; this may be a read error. The CDR3 protein is CASSLARQATNGKLFF. CDR3 DNA sequence: TGTGCCAGCAGCTTAGCAAGACAAGCAACTAATGGAAAACTGTTTTTT. The chain employs TRBV7-2 and TRBJ1-4; D gene unclear. There are 16 residues in the CDR3. The V gene's germline CDR1 is SGHTA and CDR2 FQGNSA. Full variable domain (remainder filled in from reference TRBV7-2 and TRBJ1-4): GAGVSQSPSNKVTEKGKDVELRCDPISGHTALYWYRQSLGQGLEFLIYFQGNSAPDKSGLPSDRFSAERTGGSVSTLTIQRTQQEDSAVYLCASSLARQATNGKLFFGSGTQLSVL.

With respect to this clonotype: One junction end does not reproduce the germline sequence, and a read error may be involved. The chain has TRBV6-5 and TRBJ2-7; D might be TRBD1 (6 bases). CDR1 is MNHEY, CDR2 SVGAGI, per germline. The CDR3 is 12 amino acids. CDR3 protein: CTSSAGPDRLHF. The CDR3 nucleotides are TGTACCAGCAGTGCTGGACCGGACAGATTACACTTC.

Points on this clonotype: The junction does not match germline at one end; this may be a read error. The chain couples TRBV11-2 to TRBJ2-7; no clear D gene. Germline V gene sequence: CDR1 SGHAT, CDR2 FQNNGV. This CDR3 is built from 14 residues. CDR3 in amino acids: CACSLTDTTYEQYF. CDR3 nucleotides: TGTGCCTGCAGCTTAACTGACACTACCTACGAGCAGTATTTC.

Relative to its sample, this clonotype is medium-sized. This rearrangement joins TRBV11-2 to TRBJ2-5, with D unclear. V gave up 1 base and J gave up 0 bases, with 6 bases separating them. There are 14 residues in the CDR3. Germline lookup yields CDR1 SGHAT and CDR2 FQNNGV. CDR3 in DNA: TGTGCCAGCAGCTTAGGCCGGGACCAAGAGACCCAGTACTTC. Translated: CASSLGRDQETQYF.

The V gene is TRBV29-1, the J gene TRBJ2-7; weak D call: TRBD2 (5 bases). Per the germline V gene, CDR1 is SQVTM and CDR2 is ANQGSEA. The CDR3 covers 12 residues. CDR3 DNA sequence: TGCAGTGTCGGGCAGAGGGCCTACGAGCAGTACTTC. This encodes CSVGQRAYEQYF.